The sequence of this T cell receptor beta chain was determined in a study of patients and donors after allogeneic stem cell transplantation. TCRdb itself ran the RT-PCR reads through MiXCR, one entry per CDR3 protein. The sample shows 900,000 to 1,000,000 distinct CDR3 sequences, roughly 18% of them seen only once. CDR1 and CDR2 from the germline V gene are DFQATT and SNEGSKA (reference sequence). The trim removed 1 base at V and 8 bases at J, leaving 10 bases unmatched. This CDR3 has 14 amino acids. Sequences were obtained from blood, either unsorted or a sorted T cell fraction (not recorded which). This TCR derives from a human donor who was either an allogeneic HSCT recipient or a stem cell or donor lymphocyte infusion donor (not recorded which). It is not recorded whose cells these are; they may come from a transplant donor. J is TRBJ1-1 and V is TRBV20-1; 7 bases agree with TRBD1. In DNA form, the CDR3 reads TGCAGTGCTAGAGCGGACAGGTCCTACTTCGAAGCTTTCTTT. It is translated as CSARADRSYFEAFF.